These 17 T cell receptor beta chains were all obtained from the same sample, sequenced in a study of blood T cell repertoires in COVID-19. Assay: immunoSEQ multiplex PCR; the TCRdb copy retains only in-frame clones and omits some. The sample contains tens of thousands of clones, about 83% of which appear only once. Sequenced: peripheral blood. The receptors originated from a man aged 45-65 years with COVID-19, enrolled during active disease.

The chain is built from TRBV28 and TRBJ2-4; D is ambiguous. The CDR3 contains 10 residues. The V end was cut by 3 bases, the J end by 8 bases, with 2 bases between. CDR1 is MDHEN and CDR2 is SYDVKM in the germline V gene. The chain's CDR3 is CASSFDIQYF. CDR3 nucleotides: TGTGCCAGCAGTTTCGACATTCAGTACTTC.

CDR3 nucleotides: TGTGCCAGCAGCTTAGTGGGGAGCTCCTACAATGAGCAGTTCTTC. Its protein is CASSLVGSSYNEQFF. The chain employs TRBV7-3 and TRBJ2-1, with TRBD2 as a possible D gene (5 bases). The germline V gene has CDR1 SGHTA and CDR2 FQGTGA. The CDR3 is made up of 15 amino acids. V lost 2 bases and J lost 0, with 8 bases in between.

V and J are TRBV5-1 and TRBJ1-2, with D possibly being TRBD1 (5 bases). The germline gives CDR1 SGHRS, CDR2 YFSETQ. The V end lost 0 bases, the J end lost 4 bases, and 22 bases lay between the germline ends. The CDR3 loop spans 18 amino acids. Written as DNA, the CDR3 is TGCGCCAGCAGCTTGGATGTCGTCGGGAGGCAGGGTGGCTATGGCTACACCTTC. Translated, it gives CASSLDVVGRQGGYGYTF.

The chain uses TRBV23-1 and TRBJ1-2; D is uncertain. TRBV23-1 is assigned to the ORF class and has an uncertain function. The V gene lost 4 bases and the J gene lost 8 bases, with 11 bases spanning the gap. This CDR3 spans 12 amino acids. CDR3 sequence reads: CASSLCGLGYTF. The CDR3 DNA reads as TGCGCCAGCAGTCTCTGCGGTCTGGGCTACACCTTC.

CDR3 region: CATQTGTSGIGSYNEQFF. In nucleotides, the CDR3 is TGTGCCACCCAAACCGGGACTAGCGGGATTGGCTCCTACAATGAGCAGTTCTTC. J is TRBJ2-1 and V is TRBV10-3; 13 nucleotides match TRBD2. This CDR3 is 18 amino acids long. Germline values: CDR1 ENHRY, CDR2 SYGVKD. Unmatched junction bases numbered 12, after V lost 10 bases and J lost 0 bases.

The J gene is TRBJ2-3, the V gene TRBV11-3; 13 positions agree with TRBD2. Per the germline V gene, CDR1 is SGHNT and CDR2 is YENEEA. This CDR3 is 16 amino acids long. With V trimmed by 3 bases and J by 4 bases, 4 bases remained unmatched. CDR3 bases: TGTGCCAGCAGCTTCCGGACTAGCGGGAGTGCAGATACGCAGTATTTT. Protein product: CASSFRTSGSADTQYF.

By its share, this clone is medium-sized. The V and J genes are TRBV5-1 and TRBJ2-7; D may be TRBD1 (8 bases). The CDR3 covers 19 residues. Trimming removed 4 bases from V and 0 bases from J, with 26 bases in between. CDR1 is SGHRS and CDR2 is YFSETQ in the germline V gene. CDR3 region: CASSESGGQGGWSSYEQYF. CDR3 DNA: TGCGCCAGCAGCGAGTCGGGAGGACAGGGTGGGTGGAGCTCCTACGAGCAGTACTTC.

The genes are TRBV7-8 and TRBJ2-7; D is unclear. V shed 2 bases and J shed 0 bases, with 5 bases lying between them. CDR3 size: 13 residues. The germline gives CDR1 SGHVS, CDR2 FQNEAQ. CDR3 residues: CASSLTSSYEQYF. The CDR3 DNA reads TGTGCCAGCAGCTTAACCAGCTCCTACGAGCAGTACTTC.

This chain connects TRBV6-5 to TRBJ2-7; 7 nucleotides agree with TRBD1. This CDR3 comprises 15 residues. J lost 5 bases, V lost 7 bases, and 14 bases had no gene match. Germline CDR1 reads MNHEY; CDR2 reads SVGAGI. The CDR3 here is CASTRTGTAPNEQYF. The CDR3 DNA sequence: TGTGCCAGCACCAGGACCGGGACAGCTCCAAACGAGCAGTACTTC.

The chain combines TRBV30 with TRBJ2-5, with 8 positions matching TRBD2. Germline V gives CDR1 GTSNPN, CDR2 SVGIG (reference sequence). The CDR3 has 13 amino acids. V trimming: 7 bases; J trimming: 5 bases; junction bases outside the gene matches: 9. In DNA form, the CDR3 reads TGTGCCTTGGCCCGGGGGGGTGGGGAGACCCAGTACTTC. This codes for CALARGGGETQYF.

The rearrangement links TRBV5-1 to TRBJ2-5, with D perhaps matching TRBD1 (6 bases). The CDR3 is 15 amino acids. Trimming took off 0 bases at V and 5 bases at J, with 14 bases between the two ends. Germline V gene sequence: CDR1 SGHRS, CDR2 YFSETQ. CDR3 amino acids: CASSLEAGGGETQYF. CDR3 coding DNA: TGCGCCAGCAGCTTGGAGGCCGGTGGGGGCGAGACCCAGTACTTC.

J is TRBJ2-5 and V is TRBV7-9; TRBD1 is a possible D gene (7 bases). Per the germline V gene, CDR1 is SEHNR and CDR2 is FQNEAQ (reference sequence). Trimming took off 1 base at V and 5 bases at J, with 17 bases between the two ends. This CDR3 region has 16 residues. The CDR3 nucleotides are TGTGCCAGCAGCTTAGGGGCGGGACAGCGGGTGGAGACCCAGTACTTC. It specifies CASSLGAGQRVETQYF.

This chain connects TRBV5-1 to TRBJ1-2; 9 positions agree with TRBD1. Per germline, CDR1 SGHRS and CDR2 YFSETQ. V trimming: 4 bases; J trimming: 8 bases; junction bases outside the gene matches: 6. CDR3 length: 13 amino acids. The CDR3 reads CASSRGTGLGYTF. The CDR3 DNA is TGCGCCAGCAGCAGAGGGACAGGGCTAGGCTACACCTTC.

The chain combines TRBV7-6 with TRBJ2-3, with TRBD1 matching over 7 bases. Unmatched junction bases numbered 8, after V lost 4 bases and J lost 4 bases. The V gene's germline CDR1 is SGHVS and CDR2 FNYEAQ. This CDR3 region has 15 residues. As DNA, the CDR3 is TGTGCCAGCAGCTCGCAGGGGGTTGGGGCAGATACGCAGTATTTT. It encodes CASSSQGVGADTQYF.

This chain uses TRBV11-2 with TRBJ1-6; D gene unclear. V was pared by 0 bases and J by 9 bases, with 6 bases between. The CDR3 has 13 amino acids. The V gene's germline CDR1 is SGHAT and CDR2 FQNNGV. The CDR3 protein is CASSLDAGSPLHF. The CDR3 coding sequence is TGTGCCAGCAGCTTAGATGCGGGTTCACCCCTCCACTTT.

The sample holds one count of this clone. J is TRBJ2-5 and V is TRBV29-1; TRBD1 agrees at 10 bases. The V and J ends lost 6 bases and 4 bases, in that order; junction bases with no gene match: 8. There are 14 residues in the CDR3. Germline-derived CDR1 and CDR2 are SQVTM and ANQGSEA. CDR3 DNA: TGCAGCGTGGCGGGACAGGGGTTTGTAGAGACCCAGTACTTC. It codes for CSVAGQGFVETQYF.

The chain has TRBV7-8 and TRBJ2-7, with D perhaps matching TRBD1 (6 bases). CDR1 and CDR2 from the germline V gene are SGHVS and FQNEAQ. Between the trimmed V and J ends, which lost 5 bases and 1 base, there was a span of 12 bases. The CDR3 is 14 amino acids. The CDR3 protein is CASSLRDKSYEQYF. CDR3 bases: TGTGCCAGCAGCCTACGGGACAAATCCTACGAGCAGTACTTC.